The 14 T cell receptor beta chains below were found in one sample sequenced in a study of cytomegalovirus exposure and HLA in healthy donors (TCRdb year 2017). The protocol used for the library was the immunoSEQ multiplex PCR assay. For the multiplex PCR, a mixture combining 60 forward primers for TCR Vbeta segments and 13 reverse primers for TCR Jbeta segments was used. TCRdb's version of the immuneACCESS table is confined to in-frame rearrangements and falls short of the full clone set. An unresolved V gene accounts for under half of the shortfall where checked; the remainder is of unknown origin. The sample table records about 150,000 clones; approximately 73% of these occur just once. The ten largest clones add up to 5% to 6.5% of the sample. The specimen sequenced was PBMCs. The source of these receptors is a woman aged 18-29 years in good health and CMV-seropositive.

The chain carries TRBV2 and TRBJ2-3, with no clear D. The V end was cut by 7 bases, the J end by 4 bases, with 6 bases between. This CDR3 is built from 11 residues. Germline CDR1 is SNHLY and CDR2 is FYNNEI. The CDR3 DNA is TGTGCCAGCACGGCGGCAGATACGCAGTATTTT. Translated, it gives CASTAADTQYF.

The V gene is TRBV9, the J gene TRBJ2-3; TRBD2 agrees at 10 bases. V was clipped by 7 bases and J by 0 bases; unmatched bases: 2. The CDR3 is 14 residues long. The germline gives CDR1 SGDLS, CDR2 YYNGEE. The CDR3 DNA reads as TGTGCCAGCGGACTAGCGGCTAGCACAGATACGCAGTATTTT. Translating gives CASGLAASTDTQYF.

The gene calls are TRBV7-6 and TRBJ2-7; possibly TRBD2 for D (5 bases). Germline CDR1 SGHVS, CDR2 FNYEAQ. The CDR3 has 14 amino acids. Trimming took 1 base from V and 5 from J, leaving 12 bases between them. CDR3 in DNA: TGTGCCAGCAGCTTAGTCGGGGTCGAGAACGAGCAGTACTTC. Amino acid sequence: CASSLVGVENEQYF.

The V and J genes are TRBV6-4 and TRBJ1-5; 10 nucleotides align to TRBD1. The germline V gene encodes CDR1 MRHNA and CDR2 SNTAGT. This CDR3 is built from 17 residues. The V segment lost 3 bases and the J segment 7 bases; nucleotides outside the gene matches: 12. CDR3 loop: CASSDNGGQGGEQPQHF. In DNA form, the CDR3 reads TGTGCCAGCAGTGATAACGGCGGACAGGGGGGGGAACAGCCCCAGCATTTT.

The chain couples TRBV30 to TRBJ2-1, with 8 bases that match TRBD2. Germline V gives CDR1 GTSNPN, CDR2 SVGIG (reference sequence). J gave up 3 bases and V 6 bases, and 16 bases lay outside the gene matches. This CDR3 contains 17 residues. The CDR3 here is CACRPRAGGRIYNEQFF. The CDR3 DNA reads TGTGCCTGCCGTCCCCGTGCGGGGGGCCGGATCTACAATGAGCAGTTCTTC.

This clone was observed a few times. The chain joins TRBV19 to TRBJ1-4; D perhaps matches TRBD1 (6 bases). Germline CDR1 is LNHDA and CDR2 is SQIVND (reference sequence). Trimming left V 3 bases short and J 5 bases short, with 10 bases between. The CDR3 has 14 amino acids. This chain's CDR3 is CASSISDRNEKLFF. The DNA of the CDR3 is TGTGCCAGTAGTATTTCGGACAGAAATGAAAAACTGTTTTTT.

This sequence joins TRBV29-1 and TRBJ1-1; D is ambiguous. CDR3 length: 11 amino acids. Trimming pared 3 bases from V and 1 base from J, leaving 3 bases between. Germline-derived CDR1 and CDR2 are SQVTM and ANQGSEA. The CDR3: CSVDRNTEAFF. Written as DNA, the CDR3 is TGCAGCGTTGACCGGAACACTGAAGCTTTCTTT.

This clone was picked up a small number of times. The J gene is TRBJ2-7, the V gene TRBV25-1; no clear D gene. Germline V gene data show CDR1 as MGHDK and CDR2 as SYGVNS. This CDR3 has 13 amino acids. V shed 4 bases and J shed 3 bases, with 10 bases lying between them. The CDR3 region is CASSGARNYEQYF. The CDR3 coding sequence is TGTGCCAGCAGTGGCGCGAGAAACTACGAGCAGTACTTC.

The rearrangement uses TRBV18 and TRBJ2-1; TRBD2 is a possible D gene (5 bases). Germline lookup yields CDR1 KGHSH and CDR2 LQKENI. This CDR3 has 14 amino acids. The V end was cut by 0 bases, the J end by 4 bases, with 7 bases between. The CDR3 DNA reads TGTGCCAGCTCACCACCCTCGGGATACAATGAGCAGTTCTTC. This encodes CASSPPSGYNEQFF.

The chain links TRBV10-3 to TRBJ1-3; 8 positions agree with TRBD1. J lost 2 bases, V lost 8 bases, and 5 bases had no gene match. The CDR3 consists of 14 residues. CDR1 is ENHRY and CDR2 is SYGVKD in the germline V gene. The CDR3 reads CAIADRGAGNTIYF. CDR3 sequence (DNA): TGTGCCATCGCAGACAGGGGTGCTGGAAACACCATATATTTT.

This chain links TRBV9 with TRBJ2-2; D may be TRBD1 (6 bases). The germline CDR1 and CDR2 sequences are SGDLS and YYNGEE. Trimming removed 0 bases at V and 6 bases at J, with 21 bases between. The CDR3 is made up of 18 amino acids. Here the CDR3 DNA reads TGTGCCAGCAGCGTAGGTTTAGTGAGACAGGTATCAGCCGGGGAGCTGTTTTTT. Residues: CASSVGLVRQVSAGELFF.

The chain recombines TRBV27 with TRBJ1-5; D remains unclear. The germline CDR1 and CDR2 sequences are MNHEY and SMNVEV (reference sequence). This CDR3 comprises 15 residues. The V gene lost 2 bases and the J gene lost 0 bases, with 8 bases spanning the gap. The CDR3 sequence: CASSLTAYSNQPQHF. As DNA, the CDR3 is TGTGCCAGCAGTTTAACAGCCTATAGCAATCAGCCCCAGCATTTT.

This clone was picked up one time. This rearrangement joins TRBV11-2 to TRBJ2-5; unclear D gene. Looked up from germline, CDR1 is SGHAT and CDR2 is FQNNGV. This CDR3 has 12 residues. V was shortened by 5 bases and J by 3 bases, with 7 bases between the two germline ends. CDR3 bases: TGTGCCAGCAGCAAGCAAGAAGAGACCCAGTACTTC. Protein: CASSKQEETQYF.

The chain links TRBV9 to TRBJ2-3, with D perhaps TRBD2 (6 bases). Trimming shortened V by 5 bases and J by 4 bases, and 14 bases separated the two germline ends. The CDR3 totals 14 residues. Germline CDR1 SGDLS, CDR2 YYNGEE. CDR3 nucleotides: TGTGCCAGCAGTGGCGGGCGGGGCGCAGATACGCAGTATTTT. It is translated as CASSGGRGADTQYF.